This TCR beta chain was profiled in a study of T cell changes during pregnancy in multiple sclerosis. CDR1 is MDHEN and CDR2 is SYDVKM in the germline V gene. The CDR3 spans 15 residues. With 3 bases clipped from V and 6 bases from J, the junction kept 5 bases outside the gene matches. Profiling relied on immunoSEQ multiplex PCR, and the TCRdb table lists in-frame clones only, not all of them. This sample has some 80,000 clones, with approximately 93% found just once. The sample was CD4+ T cells from peripheral blood mononuclear cells, taken after pregnancy. This clonotype was sampled from a female donor with multiple sclerosis, enrolled in a pregnancy study. The V gene is TRBV28, the J gene TRBJ1-4; 9 bases line up with TRBD1. The CDR3 coding sequence is TGTGCCAGCAGTTTTCCGACAGGGGGGGATGAAAAACTGTTTTTT. It encodes CASSFPTGGDEKLFF. Full variable domain (rest looked up from reference TRBV28 and TRBJ1-4): DVKVTQSSRYLVKRTGEKVFLECVQDMDHENMFWYRQDPGLGLRLIYFSYDVKMKEKGDIPEGYSVSREKKERFSLILESASTNQTSMYLCASSFPTGGDEKLFFGSGTQLSVL.